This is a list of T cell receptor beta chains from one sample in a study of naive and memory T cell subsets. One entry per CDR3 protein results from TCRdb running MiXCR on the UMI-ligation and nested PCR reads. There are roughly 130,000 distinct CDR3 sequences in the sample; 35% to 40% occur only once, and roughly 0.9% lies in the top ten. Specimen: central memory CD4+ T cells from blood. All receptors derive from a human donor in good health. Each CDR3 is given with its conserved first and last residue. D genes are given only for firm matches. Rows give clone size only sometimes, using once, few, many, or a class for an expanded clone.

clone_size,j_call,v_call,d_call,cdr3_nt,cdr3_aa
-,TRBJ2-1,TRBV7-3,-,TGTGCCAGCAGCTCAACAGGGTCCTACAATGAGCAGTTCTTC,CASSSTGSYNEQFF
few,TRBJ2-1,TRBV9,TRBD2,TGTGCCAGCAGCGTAAGGAGTTTAGCTCGGGAGGGCCCTGAGCAGTTCTTC,CASSVRSLAREGPEQFF
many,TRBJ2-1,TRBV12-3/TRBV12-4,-,TGTGCCAGCAGTCCGGGGGGACAGTCCTACAATGAGCAGTTCTTC,CASSPGGQSYNEQFF
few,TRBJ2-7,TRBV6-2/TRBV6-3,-,TGTGCCAGCAGGGGGGGTCCAGGAAACGAATGGAACTTC,CASRGGPGNEWNF
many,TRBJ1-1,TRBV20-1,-,TGCAGTGCTAGAGATGCGGTTTCGAACACTGAAGCTTTCTTT,CSARDAVSNTEAFF
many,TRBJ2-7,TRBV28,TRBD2,TGTGCCAGCAGGACGGGACTAGCGAATAGCGAGCAGTACTTC,CASRTGLANSEQYF
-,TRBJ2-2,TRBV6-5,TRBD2,TGTGCCAGCAGGCCACCTGAAGGGGCTAGCGGGAGTAACACCGGGGAGCTGTTTTTT,CASRPPEGASGSNTGELFF
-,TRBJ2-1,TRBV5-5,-,TGTGCCAGCTCCACCCCCTTGCGCTCCTACAATGAGCAGTTCTTC,CASSTPLRSYNEQFF
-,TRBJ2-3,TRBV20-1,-,TGCAGTGCTAGAGAATCGAGCGGCCGAGATACGCAGTATTTT,CSARESSGRDTQYF
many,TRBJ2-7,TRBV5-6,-,TGTGCCAGCAGCTCATACCGGACTTCTGCGACCTACGAGCAGTACTTC,CASSSYRTSATYEQYF
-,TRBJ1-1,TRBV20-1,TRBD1,TGCAGTGCTAGAGATCTGAGGGGGCGAACCCAACTGAACACTGAAGCTTTCTTT,CSARDLRGRTQLNTEAFF
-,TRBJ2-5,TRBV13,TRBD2,TGTGCCAACAGCCCCTTCCTCGGGACTAGCCTGGGGACCCAGTACTTC,CANSPFLGTSLGTQYF
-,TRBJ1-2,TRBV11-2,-,TGTGCCAGCAGCTTAGATCCATCCGGGGGCCCAATGGCCTATGGCTACACCTTC,CASSLDPSGGPMAYGYTF
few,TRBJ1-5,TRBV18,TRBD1,TGTGCCAGCTCACCTGGGACAGGGGGGAATCAGCCCCAGCATTTT,CASSPGTGGNQPQHF
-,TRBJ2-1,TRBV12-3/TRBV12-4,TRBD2,TGTGCCAGCAGTTACGGGACTAGCGAGATCAAGCAGTTCTTC,CASSYGTSEIKQFF
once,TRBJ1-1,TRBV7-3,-,TGTGCCAGCAGCTTGCGGGGGGGAGCGGTCACTGAAGCTTTCTTT,CASSLRGGAVTEAFF
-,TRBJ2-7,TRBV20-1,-,TGCAGTGCTAGAGGTCTCTGGCGGAACGATGACGAGCAGTACTTC,CSARGLWRNDDEQYF
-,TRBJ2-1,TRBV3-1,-,TGTGCCAGCAGCCAAGTCCGCTCTCGGGATTACAATGAGCAGTTCTTC,CASSQVRSRDYNEQFF
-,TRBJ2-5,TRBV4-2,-,TGTGCCAGCAGCCCCGCTACCAGTATCGTCCAAGAGACCCAGTACTTC,CASSPATSIVQETQYF
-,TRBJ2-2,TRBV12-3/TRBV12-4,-,TGTGCCAGCAGGAGGCAGAACACCGGGGAGCTGTTTTTT,CASRRQNTGELFF
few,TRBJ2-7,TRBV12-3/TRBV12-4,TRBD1,TGTGCCAGCAGTTTAGGGACAGGGACCCACGAGCAGTACTTC,CASSLGTGTHEQYF
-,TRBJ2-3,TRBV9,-,TGTGCCAGCAGCGCCGGCGGATCCACCACAGATACGCAGTATTTT,CASSAGGSTTDTQYF
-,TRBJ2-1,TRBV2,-,TGTGCCAGCAGTGACACCCTTTGGATGGGCGAGACGAATGAGCAGTTCTTC,CASSDTLWMGETNEQFF
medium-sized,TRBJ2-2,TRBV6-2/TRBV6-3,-,TGTGCCAGCAGTTGGGGGGCGCTCACCGGGGAGCTGTTTTTT,CASSWGALTGELFF
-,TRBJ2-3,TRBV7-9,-,TGTGCCAGCAGCTTAAGGTCACTAAACTACCACACAGATACGCAGTATTTT,CASSLRSLNYHTDTQYF
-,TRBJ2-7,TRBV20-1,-,TGCAGTGCTAGAGGCCCCAGGGACGAGCAGTACTTC,CSARGPRDEQYF
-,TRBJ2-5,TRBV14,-,TGTGCCAGCAGCTTAAGGCCCGACCCTATCCAAGAGACCCAGTACTTC,CASSLRPDPIQETQYF
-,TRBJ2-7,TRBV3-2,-,TGTGCCCACTACCCGGGACTCGAAGTGGAGCAGTACTTC,CAHYPGLEVEQYF
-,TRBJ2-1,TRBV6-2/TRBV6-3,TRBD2,TGTGCCAGCAGCAGAAGCGGGACCTCCTACAATGAGCAGTTCTTC,CASSRSGTSYNEQFF
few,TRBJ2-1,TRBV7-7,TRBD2,TGTGCTAGCAGCCCACTAGCGGGATCCTACAATGAGCAGTTCTTC,CASSPLAGSYNEQFF
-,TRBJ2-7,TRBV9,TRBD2,TGTGCCAGCAGCCCACGTACCGGGACTAACCACTACGAGCAGTACTTC,CASSPRTGTNHYEQYF
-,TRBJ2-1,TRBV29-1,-,TGCAGCGTTGAAGAGGGGGGCAATGAGCAGTTCTTC,CSVEEGGNEQFF
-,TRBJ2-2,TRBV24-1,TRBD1,TGTGCCACCAGAGCCCAGGGGGCGAACACCGGGGAGCTGTTTTTT,CATRAQGANTGELFF
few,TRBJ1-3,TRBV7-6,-,TGTGCCAGCAGCTTAGTTATCGGGAACACCATATATTTT,CASSLVIGNTIYF
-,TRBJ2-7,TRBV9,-,TGTGCCAGCAGCGTTGGAATAGACCTCACCTACGAGCAGTACTTC,CASSVGIDLTYEQYF
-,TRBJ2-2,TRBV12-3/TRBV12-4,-,TGTGCCAGCAGGGCCCAACCGGTGGCCAACACCGGGGAGCTGTTTTTT,CASRAQPVANTGELFF
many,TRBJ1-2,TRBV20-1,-,TGCAGTGCTACGCAAATCACCTATGGCTACACCTTC,CSATQITYGYTF
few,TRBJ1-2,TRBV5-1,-,TGCGCCAGCAGCTTCGGACGGGAGACTAACTATGGCTACACCTTC,CASSFGRETNYGYTF
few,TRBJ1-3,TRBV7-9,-,TGTGCCAGCAGCTTAGATGGGCGCTCTGGAAACACCATATATTTT,CASSLDGRSGNTIYF
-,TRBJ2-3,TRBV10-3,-,TGTGCCACCGAAGGGGGGTCGGATACGCAGTATTTT,CATEGGSDTQYF
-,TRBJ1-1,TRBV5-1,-,TGCGCCAGCAGCTGGCCGGACACTGAAGCTTTCTTT,CASSWPDTEAFF
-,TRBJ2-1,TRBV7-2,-,TGTGCCAGCAGCCCGATGATGAGCCCCTACAATGAGCAGTTCTTC,CASSPMMSPYNEQFF
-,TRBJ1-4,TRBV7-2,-,TGTGCCAGCAGCTTTGCGAGGGAAAAACTGTTTTTT,CASSFAREKLFF
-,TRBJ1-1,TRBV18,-,TGTGCCAGCTCACCTATCCGTATTGGGCAGGCGAACACTGAAGCTTTCTTT,CASSPIRIGQANTEAFF